This T cell receptor beta chain originates from a study of CD8 T cells in Susac syndrome. The RNA, roughly 0.45 to 1 ug, was put through reverse transcription using random hexamers. TCRdb re-called the immunoSEQ multiplex PCR reads through MiXCR, storing one row per CDR3 protein. Altogether 100,000 to 150,000 distinct CDR3 sequences are present, roughly 93% being singletons, with the ten largest covering approximately 0.29%. V lost 4 bases and J lost 2; bases outside the gene matches: 10. The germline V gene has CDR1 MNHNS and CDR2 SASEGT. There are 16 residues in the CDR3. The V call is TRBV6-1, the J call TRBJ1-1; TRBD1 aligns across 7 bases. The specimen was CD8+ T cells from PBMCs. This TCR was sampled from a human donor with multiple sclerosis. In nucleotides, the CDR3 is TGTGCCAGCAGTGGCAGACAGGGAATCGTAAACACTGAAGCTTTCTTT. It encodes CASSGRQGIVNTEAFF.